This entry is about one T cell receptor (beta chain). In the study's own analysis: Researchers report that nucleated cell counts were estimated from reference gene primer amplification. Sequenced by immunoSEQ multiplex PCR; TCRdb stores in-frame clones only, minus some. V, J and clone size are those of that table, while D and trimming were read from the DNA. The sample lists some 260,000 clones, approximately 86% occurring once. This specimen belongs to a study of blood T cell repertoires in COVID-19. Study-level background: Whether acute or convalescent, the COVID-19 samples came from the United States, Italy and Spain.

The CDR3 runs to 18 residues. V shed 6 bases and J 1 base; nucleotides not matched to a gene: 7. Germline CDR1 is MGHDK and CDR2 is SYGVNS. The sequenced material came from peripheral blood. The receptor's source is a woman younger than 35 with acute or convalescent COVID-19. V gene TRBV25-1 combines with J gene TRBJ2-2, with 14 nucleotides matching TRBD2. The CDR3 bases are TGTGCCAGCAGCGGGACTAGCGGGAGACCAAGGAACACCGGGGAGCTGTTTTTT. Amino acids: CASSGTSGRPRNTGELFF.